A selection of T cell receptor beta chains follows, all from one sample in a study of blood T cell repertoires in COVID-19. The table came from immunoSEQ multiplex PCR; TCRdb's copy has only in-frame clones and leaves some out. The top ten hold just under 1% of the sample, which has 200,000 to 250,000 clones, around 83% seen once. Sequenced sample: peripheral blood. The receptors were gathered from a man aged 40-55 years with acute or convalescent COVID-19. The conserved cysteine and the conserved F or W are not part of the CDR3 here.

v_call,j_call,cdr3_aa
TRBV29-1,TRBJ1-1,SANTNTEAF
TRBV28,TRBJ1-1,ASSLFTGRLEAF
TRBV5-8,TRBJ2-5,ASSSGQVKETQY
TRBV5-1,TRBJ1-1,ASSLGQVTEAF
TRBV7-9,TRBJ1-2,ASSPDRGYGYT
TRBV15,TRBJ1-2,ATSTPRASYGYT
TRBV6-5,TRBJ2-7,ASSYSGAIYYEQY
TRBV5-1,TRBJ2-1,ASSSDSPPGF
TRBV5-1,TRBJ1-1,ASRGSGTVFEAF
TRBV3-1/TRBV3-2,TRBJ2-3,ASSDTRTDTQY
TRBV5-1,TRBJ2-7,ASSLQAGSYEQY
TRBV7-2,TRBJ2-1,ASSLIGQVMSNEQF
TRBV7-9,TRBJ2-3,ASSLVGAQGTDTQY
TRBV19,TRBJ2-1,ASSIYGGVAEQF
TRBV2,TRBJ2-2,ASRQANTGELF
TRBV11-2,TRBJ1-3,ASSFGGGNTIY
TRBV4-1,TRBJ1-6,ASSQDLAKPLH
TRBV28,TRBJ1-4,ASRGGQGKEKLF
TRBV12-3/TRBV12-4,TRBJ1-1,AKSINGNTEAF
TRBV5-1,TRBJ1-1,ASSSGGRWTEAF
TRBV6-2/TRBV6-3,TRBJ2-7,ASSDPGQGSYEQY
TRBV5-1,TRBJ2-1,ASRGGTSSYNEQF
TRBV15,TRBJ2-1,ATSRPGRTGGNEQF
TRBV30,TRBJ1-1,AWSGPGRVGAF
TRBV7-2,TRBJ1-4,ASSRSGVGEKLF
TRBV10-3,TRBJ1-3,ANQKDSGNTIY
TRBV7-2,TRBJ1-2,ASSARDRSRVS
TRBV18,TRBJ2-7,ASSGTASQFHSYEQY
TRBV2,TRBJ2-3,ASSEARLSTDTQY
TRBV5-1,TRBJ2-5,ASSLDRKETQY
TRBV18,TRBJ1-2,ASSSTGTYGYT
TRBV30,TRBJ1-2,AWGGTPGGYT